The entry below gives a single T cell receptor beta chain sequence along with its context. The multiple sclerosis controls comprised treatment-naive patients whose relapsing-remitting disease was stable or active. TEMRA cells were enriched by FACS, while CD8+ and CD4+ T cells were obtained through a negative isolation that was performed magnetically. CDR3 length: 13 amino acids. Trimming removed 5 bases from V and 3 bases from J; junction bases left unmatched: 3. Germline CDR1 is SGHTS and CDR2 is YDEGEE. The data originate from a study of CD8 T cells in Susac syndrome. Random hexamers were used to reverse transcribe 0.5 to 1 ug of RNA. Coverage of TCR beta CDR3 amplification by immunoSEQ multiplex PCR extended to 54 Vbeta and 13 Jbeta. TCRdb re-called the immunoSEQ multiplex PCR reads through MiXCR, storing one row per CDR3 protein. Of some 100,000 distinct CDR3 sequences in the sample, 90% to 95% were seen once.

The rearrangement uses TRBV5-8 and TRBJ1-2; the match to TRBD1 covers 8 bases. This TCR was sampled from a human donor with multiple sclerosis. Sequenced: CD4+ T cells from PBMCs. Here the CDR3 DNA reads TGTGCCAGCAGACCGGACAGGGACTATGGCTACACCTTC. It codes for CASRPDRDYGYTF.